Here is one T cell receptor (beta chain) with its context. Antigen unknown. This CDR3 is 15 amino acids long. V was clipped by 5 bases and J by 6 bases, with 14 bases between them. Germline V CDR1 and CDR2: SNHLY, FYNNEI. The data were taken from a study of T cell responses to AZD1222 COVID-19 vaccine. Study-level points and caveats: Most donors were white British, females outnumbered males, and clonal diversity was possibly underestimated.

Generated by immunoSEQ multiplex PCR, the TCRdb table keeps only in-frame clones and is missing some. Of fewer than 150,000 clones in the sample, 92% are singletons; the top ten hold 9% to 9.5%. The sequence was collected from an adult who received the AZD1222 COVID-19 vaccine. The material was peripheral blood, obtained 28 days after the second AZD1222 dose. This chain uses TRBV2 with TRBJ1-6; D is ambiguous. DNA for the CDR3: TGTGCCAGCAGTCCCGGCCGGGAACTTAATTCACCCCTCCACTTT. This gives the protein CASSPGRELNSPLHF. Complete variable domain (other parts from reference TRBV2 and TRBJ1-6): EPEVTQTPSHQVTQMGQEVILRCVPISNHLYFYWYRQILGQKVEFLVSFYNNEISEKSEIFDDQFSVERPDGSNFTLKIRSTKLEDSAMYFCASSPGRELNSPLHFGNGTRLTVT.